This T cell receptor (beta chain) was obtained from a study of blood T cell repertoires in COVID-19. The germline gives CDR1 LGHDT, CDR2 YNNKEL (reference sequence). This CDR3 is built from 13 residues. Deletions cut 3 bases from V and 8 bases from J, with 13 bases between. Method: immunoSEQ multiplex PCR; TCRdb's copy keeps in-frame clones and lacks some. The top ten hold about 4.8% of the sample, which has a few hundred thousand clones, 80% to 85% seen once. The sample was PBMCs or T cells enriched from blood (not recorded which). The clonotype comes from a woman aged 45-65 years who had recovered from COVID-19. The chain employs TRBV3-1 (or the pseudogene TRBV3-2) and TRBJ1-2; possibly TRBD1 for D (5 bases). CDR3 in DNA: TGTGCCAGCAGCCACTGGGAGGGACGCGGCTACACCTTC. Translated, it gives CASSHWEGRGYTF.